Listed below are T cell receptor beta chains from one sample, sequenced in a study of human T cells and chemical hapten exposure. Each CDR3 protein is one row after TCRdb ran MiXCR on the RACE reads. This sample has under 450,000 distinct CDR3 sequences, with over 6% found just once. The material was whole blood, obtained in connection with sensitization to the hapten diphenylcyclopropenone (DPC). The receptor set was obtained from a young woman with alopecia areata. Some clones in this sample may be carry-over from other donors' samples. CDR3s include the opening cysteine and the closing phenylalanine or tryptophan. A D gene is named only where the DNA matches it firmly. Clone sizes are given selectively: once, few, many, or a class where the clone is expanded.

abundance	d_gene	v_gene	j_gene	CDR3aa	CDR3nt
-	TRBD1	TRBV29-1	TRBJ2-1	CSAAGGAEQFF	TGCAGCGCGGCAGGGGGCGCGGAGCAGTTCTTC
few	-	TRBV4-2	TRBJ1-1	CASSPHTLRGMNTEAFF	TGTGCCAGCAGCCCTCACACATTGAGGGGGATGAACACTGAAGCTTTCTTT
many	-	TRBV15	TRBJ1-3	CATSTDSSGNTIYF	TGTGCCACCAGCACGGACAGCTCTGGAAACACCATATATTTT
many	-	TRBV12-3/TRBV12-4	TRBJ2-3	CASSSQTSSTDTQYF	TGTGCCAGCAGTTCCCAGACTTCTAGCACAGATACGCAGTATTTT
many	-	TRBV14	TRBJ1-2	CASSQDRWGYYGYTF	TGTGCCAGCAGCCAAGATCGGTGGGGGTACTATGGCTACACCTTC
many	-	TRBV29-1	TRBJ2-7	CSVGGSSYEQYF	TGCAGCGTTGGCGGAAGCTCCTACGAGCAGTACTTC
-	-	TRBV4-2	TRBJ2-3	CASSQGGHFGGKDTQYF	TGTGCCAGCAGCCAAGGGGGCCATTTTGGGGGTAAGGATACGCAGTATTTT
-	TRBD2	TRBV6-2/TRBV6-3	TRBJ2-5	CASSREERGGIQETQYF	TGTGCCAGCAGCCGGGAGGAGCGGGGGGGGATACAAGAGACCCAGTACTTC
few	-	TRBV4-3	TRBJ2-2	CASSQGVGVANTGELFF	TGCGCCAGCAGCCAAGGGGTCGGGGTGGCGAACACCGGGGAGCTGTTTTTT
many	-	TRBV28	TRBJ1-2	CASSLNPGNGYTF	TGTGCCAGCAGTTTAAACCCAGGGAATGGCTACACCTTC
few	-	TRBV12-3/TRBV12-4	TRBJ2-7	CASCTDYYEQYF	TGTGCCAGCTGTACGGACTACTACGAGCAGTACTTC
few	TRBD2	TRBV6-5	TRBJ2-3	CASSYASGGTDTQYF	TGTGCCAGCAGTTACGCTAGCGGGGGCACAGATACGCAGTATTTT
-	-	TRBV12-3/TRBV12-4	TRBJ1-2	CASSSRGETVYGYTF	TGTGCCAGCAGTTCCCGGGGCGAGACTGTCTATGGCTACACCTTC
many	-	TRBV21-1	TRBJ2-7	CASSKEAGSDYEQYF	TGTGCCAGCAGCAAAGAAGCGGGTTCGGACTACGAGCAGTACTTC
-	-	TRBV21-1	TRBJ1-1	CASSKGGNGSSEAFF	TGTGCCAGCAGCAAAGGGGGAAACGGTTCGTCTGAAGCTTTCTTT
many	-	TRBV6-5	TRBJ1-1	CASSFRQMNTEAFF	TGTGCCAGCAGTTTCCGGCAAATGAACACTGAAGCTTTCTTT
-	-	TRBV7-3	TRBJ2-3	CASSPQDLADTQYF	TGTGCCAGCAGCCCACAGGACTTAGCGGATACGCAGTATTTT
few	TRBD2	TRBV6-5	TRBJ2-5	CASSKMTSEETQYF	TGTGCCAGCAGTAAAATGACTAGCGAGGAGACCCAGTACTTC
-	TRBD2	TRBV24-1	TRBJ2-3	CATSDDSGGPPNTQYF	TGTGCCACCAGTGATGATAGCGGGGGGCCGCCTAATACGCAGTATTTT
many	-	TRBV18	TRBJ1-6	CASSPGGDSPLHF	TGTGCCAGCTCACCGGGGGGGGATTCACCCCTCCACTTT
few	TRBD2	TRBV6-2/TRBV6-3	TRBJ2-5	CASSSSRGGQETQYF	TGTGCCAGCAGTTCGTCGCGGGGGGGACAAGAGACCCAGTACTTC
few	TRBD2	TRBV10-3	TRBJ2-5	CAISETSGGTQYF	TGTGCCATCAGTGAAACTAGCGGAGGGACCCAGTACTTC
many	TRBD1	TRBV4-2	TRBJ1-1	CASSQGQGATEAFF	TGTGCCAGCAGCCAAGGACAGGGGGCGACTGAAGCTTTCTTT
-	-	TRBV10-3	TRBJ1-5	CATGGGDQPQHF	TGTGCCACTGGAGGGGGAGACCAGCCCCAGCATTTT
-	TRBD1	TRBV7-9	TRBJ2-7	CASSPGQGASHEQYF	TGTGCCAGCAGCCCGGGACAGGGTGCGTCCCACGAGCAGTACTTC
-	-	TRBV3-1	TRBJ2-1	CASSPSLSSYNEQFF	TGTGCCAGCAGTCCCTCTCTTAGCTCCTACAATGAGCAGTTCTTC
-	TRBD1	TRBV5-1	TRBJ1-2	CANQGQQFYGYTF	TGCGCCAACCAGGGACAGCAGTTCTATGGCTACACCTTC
many	TRBD1	TRBV5-4	TRBJ1-2	CASSLGGGFGYTF	TGTGCCAGCAGCTTGGGAGGGGGCTTTGGCTACACCTTC
few	-	TRBV3-1	TRBJ1-6	CASSQAGGRNSPLHF	TGTGCCAGCAGCCAAGCCGGGGGGAGAAATTCACCCCTCCACTTT
few	-	TRBV16	TRBJ1-5	CASSLYGPGSNQPQHF	TGTGCCAGCAGCCTCTATGGACCAGGAAGCAATCAGCCCCAGCATTTT
many	-	TRBV20-1	TRBJ2-3	CSARETRMDTQYF	TGCAGTGCTAGGGAGACTAGAATGGATACGCAGTATTTT
many	-	TRBV11-1	TRBJ1-1	CASSLQGPFEAFF	TGTGCCAGCAGCTTACAAGGGCCTTTTGAAGCTTTCTTT
few	-	TRBV4-3	TRBJ2-1	CASSQDFGLLYNEQFF	TGCGCCAGCAGCCAAGATTTCGGTCTACTCTACAATGAGCAGTTCTTC
-	-	TRBV19	TRBJ2-6	CASTRQTLSGANVLTF	TGTGCCAGTACCCGCCAAACCCTGAGTGGGGCCAACGTCCTGACTTTC
many	-	TRBV9	TRBJ2-7	CASSVPRLSSYEQYF	TGTGCCAGCAGCGTACCCCGGCTTAGCTCCTACGAGCAGTACTTC
many	TRBD1	TRBV5-3	TRBJ1-4	CARSLGLTGATEKLFF	TGTGCCAGAAGCTTGGGACTGACAGGGGCGACCGAAAAACTGTTTTTT
many	-	TRBV6-5	TRBJ1-2	CASSRHPLGGTNYGYTF	TGTGCCAGCAGCCGACACCCCTTGGGGGGCACTAACTATGGCTACACCTTC
-	-	TRBV29-1	TRBJ2-3	CSVENTDTQYF	TGCAGCGTTGAGAACACAGATACGCAGTATTTT
-	-	TRBV9	TRBJ2-3	CASSVDGARTDTQYF	TGTGCCAGCAGCGTAGATGGGGCTAGAACAGATACGCAGTATTTT
few	-	TRBV2	TRBJ1-1	CASSGRENTEAFF	TGTGCCAGCAGCGGGAGAGAGAACACTGAAGCTTTCTTT
-	-	TRBV5-5	TRBJ1-5	CASSWGSGHNQPQHF	TGTGCCAGCAGCTGGGGGTCGGGACACAATCAGCCCCAGCATTTT
many	TRBD1	TRBV20-1	TRBJ1-1	CSAMNRDRGTVNTEAFF	TGCAGTGCTATGAACCGGGACAGGGGTACCGTGAACACTGAAGCTTTCTTT
many	-	TRBV12-3/TRBV12-4	TRBJ1-1	CASSLRGENTEAFF	TGTGCCAGCAGTTTAAGGGGAGAGAACACTGAAGCTTTCTTT
many	-	TRBV20-1	TRBJ1-5	CSAREIGGGNQPQHF	TGCAGTGCTAGAGAGATAGGGGGAGGCAATCAGCCCCAGCATTTT
many	TRBD1	TRBV28	TRBJ1-2	CASSPGQGEGGYTF	TGTGCCAGCAGTCCGGGACAGGGGGAAGGTGGCTACACCTTC
few	-	TRBV5-1	TRBJ2-3	CASSDRPTDTQYF	TGCGCCAGCAGCGACAGGCCCACAGATACGCAGTATTTT
-	-	TRBV21-1	TRBJ2-7	CASSNPPTYSSGGAYEQYF	TGTGCCAGCAGCAATCCCCCTACTTACTCTAGCGGTGGGGCCTACGAGCAGTACTTC
many	-	TRBV5-1	TRBJ1-5	CASSFLRGNQPQHF	TGCGCCAGCAGCTTCCTCAGGGGCAATCAGCCCCAGCATTTT
many	-	TRBV20-1	TRBJ2-7	CSAPRLGSYEQYF	TGCAGTGCTCCCCGATTGGGGTCCTACGAGCAGTACTTC
few	-	TRBV24-1	TRBJ2-3	CATQVALSTDTQYF	TGTGCCACCCAAGTGGCCCTTAGCACAGATACGCAGTATTTT